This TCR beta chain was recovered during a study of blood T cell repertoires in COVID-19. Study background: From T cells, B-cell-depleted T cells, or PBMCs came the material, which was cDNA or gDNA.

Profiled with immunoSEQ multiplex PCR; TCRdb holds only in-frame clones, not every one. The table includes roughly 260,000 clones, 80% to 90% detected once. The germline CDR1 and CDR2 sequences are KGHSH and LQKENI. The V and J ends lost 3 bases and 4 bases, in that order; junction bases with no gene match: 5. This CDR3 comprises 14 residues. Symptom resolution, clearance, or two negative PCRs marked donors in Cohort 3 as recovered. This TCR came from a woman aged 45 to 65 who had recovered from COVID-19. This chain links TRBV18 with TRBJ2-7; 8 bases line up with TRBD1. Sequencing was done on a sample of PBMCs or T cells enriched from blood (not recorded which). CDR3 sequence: CASSPSTGGYEQYF. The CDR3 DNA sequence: TGTGCCAGCTCACCGTCAACAGGGGGATACGAGCAGTACTTC.